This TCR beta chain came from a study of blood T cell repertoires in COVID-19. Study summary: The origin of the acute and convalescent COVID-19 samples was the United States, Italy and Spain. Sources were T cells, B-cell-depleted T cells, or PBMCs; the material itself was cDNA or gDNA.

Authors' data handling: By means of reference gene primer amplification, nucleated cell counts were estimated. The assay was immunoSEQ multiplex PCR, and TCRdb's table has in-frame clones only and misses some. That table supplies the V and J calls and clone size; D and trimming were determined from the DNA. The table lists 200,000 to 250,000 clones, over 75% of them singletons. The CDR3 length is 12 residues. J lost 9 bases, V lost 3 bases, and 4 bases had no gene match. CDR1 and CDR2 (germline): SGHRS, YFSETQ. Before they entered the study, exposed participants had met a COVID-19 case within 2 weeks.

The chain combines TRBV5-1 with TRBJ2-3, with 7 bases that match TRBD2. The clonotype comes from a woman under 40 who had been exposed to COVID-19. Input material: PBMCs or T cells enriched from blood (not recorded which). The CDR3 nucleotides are TGCGCCAGCAGCTCGAGCGGGGACACGCAGTATTTT. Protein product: CASSSSGDTQYF.